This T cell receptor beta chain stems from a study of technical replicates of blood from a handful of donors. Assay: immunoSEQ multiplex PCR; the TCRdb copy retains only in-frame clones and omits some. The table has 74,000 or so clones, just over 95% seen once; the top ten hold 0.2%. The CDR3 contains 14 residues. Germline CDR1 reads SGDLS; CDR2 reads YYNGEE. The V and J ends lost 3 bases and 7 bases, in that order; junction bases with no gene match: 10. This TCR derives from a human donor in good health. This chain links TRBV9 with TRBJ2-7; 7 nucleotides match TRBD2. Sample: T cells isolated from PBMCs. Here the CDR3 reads CASSAASGPREQYF. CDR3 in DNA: TGTGCCAGCAGCGCGGCTAGCGGCCCCAGAGAGCAGTACTTC.